This TCR beta chain emerged from a study of radiotherapy plus CTLA-4 blockade in lung cancer. Study-level results: Response was reportedly best predicted by early blood T cell clone dynamics, with interferon-beta. Some TCR clones had been derived from tumors. These clones expanded in peripheral blood after radiotherapy plus ipilimumab.

Notes on this clone: What it binds is unknown.

Germline V gene sequence: CDR1 SGHTA, CDR2 FQGNSA. Germline trimming cut 6 bases from V and 5 bases from J; bases unmatched to any gene: 8. The CDR3 spans 14 residues. Method: immunoSEQ multiplex PCR; TCRdb's copy keeps in-frame clones and lacks some. The sample consists of roughly 86,000 clones, over 80% of them appearing once. This specimen consisted of peripheral blood, obtained from a patient treated with radiotherapy plus ipilimumab. This clonotype was obtained from a human donor with non-small cell lung cancer who had stable disease on radiotherapy plus ipilimumab. The chain joins TRBV7-2 to TRBJ2-7, with 9 bases matching TRBD2. The CDR3 here is CASRRSGTSNEQYF. The DNA of the CDR3 is TGTGCCAGCAGACGATCCGGGACTAGCAACGAGCAGTACTTC.